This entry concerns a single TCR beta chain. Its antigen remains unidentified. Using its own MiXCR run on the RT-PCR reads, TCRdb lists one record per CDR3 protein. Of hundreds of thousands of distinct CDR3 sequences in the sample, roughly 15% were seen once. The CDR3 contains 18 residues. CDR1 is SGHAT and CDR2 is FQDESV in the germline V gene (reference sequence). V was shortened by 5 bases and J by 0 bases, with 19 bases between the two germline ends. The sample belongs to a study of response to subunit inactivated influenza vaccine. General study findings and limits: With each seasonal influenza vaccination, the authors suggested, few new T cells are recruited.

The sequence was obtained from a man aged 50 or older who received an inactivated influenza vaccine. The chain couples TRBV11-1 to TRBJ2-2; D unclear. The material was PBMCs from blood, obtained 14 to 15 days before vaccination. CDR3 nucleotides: TGTGCCAGCAGCGCTTACTTCACTCCGGATCCGAACACCGGGGAGCTGTTTTTT. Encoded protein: CASSAYFTPDPNTGELFF. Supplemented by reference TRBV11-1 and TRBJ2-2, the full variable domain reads EAEVAQSPRYKITEKSQAVAFWCDPISGHATLYWYRQILGQGPELLVQFQDESVVDDSQLPKDRFSAERLKGVDSTLKIQPAELGDSAMYLCASSAYFTPDPNTGELFFGEGSRLTVL.